The 12 T cell receptor beta chains reported below all come from one sample, sequenced in a study of T cell repertoires in cytomegalovirus infection. For these TCRs, the target antigens are not known. MiXCR, run by TCRdb on the reads, gives a single entry per CDR3 protein. The data show around 900,000 distinct CDR3 sequences, around a third seen once. Sample: cultured CD8+ T cells from PBMCs, taken from culture after CMV antigen stimulation. The receptor set was obtained from a human donor in good health (CMV status not recorded). Some clones in this sample may be carry-over from other donors' samples.

This rearrangement joins TRBV9 to TRBJ1-3; D not resolved. V was cut by 0 bases and J by 0 bases, with 7 bases left in between. This CDR3 region has 15 residues. Germline V CDR1 and CDR2: SGDLS, YYNGEE. Here the CDR3 DNA reads TGTGCCAGCAGCGTAGCCTCGAGCTCTGGAAACACCATATATTTT. The encoded protein is CASSVASSSGNTIYF.

This clonotype came up a few times. V usage is TRBV24-1 and J usage is TRBJ2-2, with D tentatively TRBD1 (6 bases). This CDR3 is 16 amino acids long. Deletions cut 1 base from V and 3 bases from J, with 11 bases between. CDR1 and CDR2 (germline): KGHDR, SFDVKD. The CDR3 sequence: CATSDFNREHTGELFF. The CDR3 region has the DNA TGTGCCACCAGTGATTTCAACAGGGAGCACACCGGGGAGCTGTTTTTT.

The chain combines TRBV6-1 with TRBJ1-3; D is ambiguous. Germline lookup yields CDR1 MNHNS and CDR2 SASEGT. V lost 3 bases and J lost 2, with 5 bases in between. This CDR3 is 13 amino acids long. Here the CDR3 reads CASSDDPGNTIYF. CDR3 coding DNA: TGTGCCAGCAGTGACGACCCTGGAAACACCATATATTTT.

This clonotype was picked up many times. V is TRBV27 and J is TRBJ1-6; TRBD1 might be the D (5 bases). V was pared by 3 bases and J by 4 bases, with 10 bases between. CDR3 size: 15 residues. Germline CDR1 reads MNHEY; CDR2 reads SMNVEV (reference sequence). This chain's CDR3 is CASSLGGGYNSPLHF. The CDR3 DNA reads TGTGCCAGCAGTTTGGGGGGGGGATATAATTCACCCCTCCACTTT.

This sequence joins TRBV11-3 and TRBJ2-1; 7 bases map to TRBD2. The CDR3 totals 13 residues. Germline V CDR1 and CDR2: SGHNT, YENEEA. Trimming removed 4 bases from V and 6 bases from J; junction bases left unmatched: 3. DNA for the CDR3: TGTGCCAGCAGCTCAGGGAGGGCCAATGAGCAGTTCTTC. Translated: CASSSGRANEQFF. The variable domain in full, completed from reference TRBV11-3 and TRBJ2-1, reads EAGVVQSPRYKIIEKKQPVAFWCNPISGHNTLYWYLQNLGQGPELLIRYENEEAVDDSQLPKDRFSAERLKGVDSTLKIQPAELGDSAVYLCASSSGRANEQFFGPGTRLTVL.

This clonotype occurred a few times. V usage is TRBV9 and J usage is TRBJ2-6, with 8 positions matching TRBD1. Germline loops: CDR1 SGDLS, CDR2 YYNGEE. The ends lost 1 base at V and 2 bases at J; junction bases unmatched: 8. The CDR3 totals 18 residues. The CDR3 bases are TGTGCCAGCAGCGTAATAGCTGGACAGGGTACTGGGGCCAACGTCCTGACTTTC. Translating it yields CASSVIAGQGTGANVLTF.

Points on this clonotype: The junction differs from germline at one of its ends, possibly a read error. The rearrangement uses TRBV7-6 and TRBJ2-2; D remains ambiguous. Per the germline V gene, CDR1 is SGHVS and CDR2 is FNYEAQ. This CDR3 has 14 residues. The CDR3 DNA is TGTGCTAGCAGCTCCGGACCGGACACCGGGGAGCTGTTTTTT. This translates into CASSSGPDTGELFF.

The chain employs TRBV10-3 and TRBJ1-1; a possible D gene is TRBD1 (5 bases). From germline, CDR1 is ENHRY and CDR2 SYGVKD. This CDR3 contains 18 residues. Trimming stripped 8 bases from V and 4 bases from J, with 29 bases between. This CDR3 is CAILDFRDSPRERTEAFF. For the CDR3, the DNA is TGTGCCATCCTGGACTTCCGGGACTCGCCGCGGGAGCGCACTGAAGCTTTCTTT.

Only a few counts were recorded for this clonotype. The J gene is TRBJ2-7, the V gene TRBV6-6, with D hard to call. Germline CDR1 and CDR2: MNHNY and SVGAGI (reference sequence). The CDR3 loop spans 14 amino acids. V was trimmed by 5 bases and J by 0 bases, leaving 11 bases between them. CDR3 nucleotides: TGTGCCAGCAGTCCCGACGGGCCCTCCTACGAGCAGTACTTC. It encodes CASSPDGPSYEQYF.

This chain connects TRBV19 to TRBJ1-1; no firm D call. Germline V CDR1 and CDR2: LNHDA, SQIVND (reference sequence). V was cut by 5 bases and J by 2 bases, with 9 bases left in between. The CDR3 has 13 amino acids. The CDR3 reads CASSFVFNTEAFF. CDR3 coding DNA: TGTGCCAGTAGTTTTGTCTTTAACACTGAAGCTTTCTTT.

There are a few counts of this clonotype. The chain has TRBV6-1 and TRBJ1-2; TRBD1 is a possible D gene (5 bases). This CDR3 has 17 amino acids. The V gene's germline CDR1 is MNHNS and CDR2 SASEGT. The V end was cut by 3 bases, the J end by 3 bases, with 20 bases between. The CDR3 loop reads CASSDQRAAGFDYGYTF. CDR3 nucleotide sequence: TGTGCCAGCAGTGACCAGAGGGCAGCAGGGTTCGACTATGGCTACACCTTC.

There are a few counts of this clonotype. The gene calls are TRBV7-9 and TRBJ2-7, with 8 bases fitting TRBD2. Germline V gene lookup returns CDR1 SEHNR and CDR2 FQNEAQ (reference sequence). V lost 7 bases to trimming and J lost 3 bases; unmatched junction nucleotides: 5. This CDR3 spans 13 amino acids. The CDR3 coding sequence is TGTGCCAGCAACGGGCGGGGGGACTACGAGCAGTACTTC. Its translation is CASNGRGDYEQYF.